The next 26 T cell receptor beta chains were all read from a single sample in a study of cytomegalovirus exposure and HLA in healthy donors. Primers: 60 Vbeta forward and 13 Jbeta reverse. The assay was immunoSEQ multiplex PCR, and TCRdb's table has in-frame clones only and misses some. The sample yields just over 150,000 clones, roughly 84% seen once. Material for sequencing was PBMCs. These receptors originate from a man younger than 35 in good health and CMV-seropositive.

The V and J genes are TRBV2 and TRBJ2-5, with 10 bases lining up with TRBD2. Trimming cost V 6 bases and J 4 bases; bases outside gene matches: 14. The V gene's germline CDR1 is SNHLY and CDR2 FYNNEI. This CDR3 region has 17 residues. The CDR3 nucleotides read TGTGCCAGCAGCGGGATATCAACTAGCGGGGTTGGAGAGACCCAGTACTTC. Its translation: CASSGISTSGVGETQYF.

This chain joins TRBV5-1 and TRBJ2-3; 8 positions match TRBD2. The CDR3 has 15 amino acids. CDR1 and CDR2 (germline): SGHRS, YFSETQ. Trimming cost V 0 bases and J 5 bases; bases outside gene matches: 5. CDR3 loop: CASSLGAGAGDTQYF. The CDR3 nucleotides are TGCGCCAGCAGCTTGGGAGCGGGGGCGGGAGATACGCAGTATTTT.

The J gene is TRBJ1-3, the V gene TRBV6-5; 7 nucleotides align to TRBD1. The length of the CDR3 is 15 residues. CDR1 is MNHEY and CDR2 is SVGAGI in the germline V gene. J was trimmed by 0 bases and V by 6 bases; bases with no gene match: 5. The CDR3 sequence is CASRYGTDSGNTIYF. For the CDR3, the DNA is TGTGCCAGCAGATACGGGACAGACTCTGGAAACACCATATATTTT.

The chain combines TRBV15 with TRBJ1-4, with no clear D. Germline V gene lookup returns CDR1 LNHNV and CDR2 YYDKDF (reference sequence). This CDR3 spans 15 amino acids. Deletions cut 1 base from V and 3 bases from J, with 9 bases between. In DNA form, the CDR3 reads TGTGCCACCAGCAGAGTTTCAGGTCCTAATGAAAAACTGTTTTTT. It translates to CATSRVSGPNEKLFF.

The genes are TRBV5-6 and TRBJ2-5; possible D gene TRBD2, 5 bases. V was cut by 0 bases and J by 5 bases, with 8 bases left in between. This CDR3 is built from 13 residues. Per the germline V gene, CDR1 is SGHDT and CDR2 is YYEEEE. The CDR3 loop reads CASSLAGKETQYF. The CDR3 nucleotides are TGTGCCAGCAGCTTGGCGGGGAAGGAGACCCAGTACTTC.

Written as DNA, the CDR3 is TGTGCCAGCAGCCTAAAGGGGGGGGCCCGAGATACGCAGTATTTT. Its translation: CASSLKGGARDTQYF. The chain recombines TRBV5-6 with TRBJ2-3; TRBD2 might be the D (7 bases). The V gene's germline CDR1 is SGHDT and CDR2 YYEEEE. Trimming shortened V by 4 bases and J by 5 bases, and 17 bases separated the two germline ends. There are 15 residues in the CDR3.

This sequence joins TRBV6-5 and TRBJ1-1; 8 bases align to TRBD1. The CDR3 has 14 residues. With V trimmed by 2 bases and J by 7 bases, 6 bases remained unmatched. The V gene's germline CDR1 is MNHEY and CDR2 SVGAGI. In DNA, the CDR3 is TGTGCCAGCAGTTACGGGGGGACAGGCCTTGAAGCTTTCTTT. Its protein product is CASSYGGTGLEAFF.

V usage is TRBV10-2 and J usage is TRBJ1-3; tentative D call: TRBD1 (5 bases). Trimming cost V 8 bases and J 0 bases, with 17 bases left between them. The CDR3 runs to 16 residues. From germline, CDR1 is WSHSY and CDR2 SAAADI. In DNA, the CDR3 is TGCGCCAGCGCGGCGGGGGGACTTAGCTCTGGAAACACCATATATTTT. It specifies CASAAGGLSSGNTIYF.

J is TRBJ2-7 and V is TRBV28; TRBD1 matches at 11 bases. This CDR3 has 14 amino acids. The ends lost 4 bases at V and 4 bases at J; junction bases unmatched: 3. Germline CDR1 reads MDHEN; CDR2 reads SYDVKM. CDR3 bases: TGTGCCAGCAGTTCAGGACAGGGGGCTTACGAGCAGTACTTC. It encodes CASSSGQGAYEQYF.

CDR3 sequence reads: CASSAGQTNVYGYTF. CDR3 sequence (DNA): TGTGCCAGCAGTGCTGGACAGACGAATGTATATGGCTACACCTTC. J is TRBJ1-2 and V is TRBV6-1; TRBD1 might be the D (6 bases). The CDR3 runs 15 residues. V lost 4 bases, J lost 5 bases, and 17 bases lay in between. The germline V gene encodes CDR1 MNHNS and CDR2 SASEGT.

This chain uses TRBV4-1 with TRBJ1-4; D not resolved. The germline V gene has CDR1 MGHRA and CDR2 YSYEKL. V gave up 2 bases and J gave up 5 bases, with 15 bases separating them. The CDR3 loop spans 16 amino acids. CDR3: CASSQYQQTPNEKLFF. The CDR3 nucleotides are TGCGCCAGCAGCCAATACCAACAGACACCAAATGAAAAACTGTTTTTT.

The chain recombines TRBV5-8 with TRBJ1-1; D is unresolved. V lost 1 base and J lost 5, with 18 bases in between. Per the germline V gene, CDR1 is SGHTS and CDR2 is YDEGEE. This CDR3 is built from 16 residues. The CDR3 nucleotides are TGTGCCAGCAGCTTGTCGCAGGCATCTTATTGGACTGAAGCTTTCTTT. It yields the protein CASSLSQASYWTEAFF. The complete variable domain, with remaining parts taken from reference TRBV5-8 and TRBJ1-1, reads EAGVTQSPTHLIKTRGQQATLRCSPISGHTSVYWYQQALGLGLQFLLWYDEGEERNRGNFPPRFSGRQFPNYSSELNVNALELEDSALYLCASSLSQASYWTEAFFGQGTRLTVV.

This clone was counted a single time. The chain has TRBV7-2 and TRBJ2-3; D perhaps matches TRBD1 (6 bases). Germline CDR1 SGHTA, CDR2 FQGNSA. The CDR3 extends over 12 amino acids. Trimming shortened V by 5 bases and J by 9 bases, and 12 bases separated the two germline ends. The CDR3 loop reads CASSRDIDTQYF. The CDR3 region has the DNA TGTGCCAGCAGCCGGGACATTGACACGCAGTATTTT. Filled out from reference TRBV7-2 and TRBJ2-3, the complete variable domain reads GAGVSQSPSNKVTEKGKDVELRCDPISGHTALYWYRQSLGQGLEFLIYFQGNSAPDKSGLPSDRFSAERTGGSVSTLTIQRTQQEDSAVYLCASSRDIDTQYFGPGTRLTVL.

This chain connects TRBV10-3 to TRBJ2-5; TRBD1 matches 10 bases. The CDR3 consists of 15 residues. V lost 4 bases to trimming and J lost 7 bases; unmatched junction nucleotides: 9. CDR1 and CDR2 from the germline V gene are ENHRY and SYGVKD. CDR3 nucleotide sequence: TGTGCCATCAGTGGTGGTGGGGACAGGGGAGCGACCCAGTACTTC. This translates into CAISGGGDRGATQYF.

This clone was seen a few times. This chain uses TRBV5-1 with TRBJ2-3, with D uncertain. Germline loops: CDR1 SGHRS, CDR2 YFSETQ. The CDR3 has 17 amino acids. Deletions cut 0 bases from V and 0 bases from J, with 14 bases between. This chain's CDR3 is CASSLASTIASTDTQYF. In DNA, the CDR3 is TGCGCCAGCAGCTTGGCTTCGACAATTGCTAGCACAGATACGCAGTATTTT.

A single count supports this clone. The rearrangement links TRBV28 to TRBJ1-6, with 7 bases identical to TRBD1. There are 15 residues in the CDR3. Germline-derived CDR1 and CDR2 are MDHEN and SYDVKM. V lost 6 bases to trimming and J lost 9 bases; unmatched junction nucleotides: 11. CDR3: CASSAPTGTGSPLHF. The CDR3 nucleotides are TGTGCCAGCAGCGCTCCGACAGGGACCGGTTCACCCCTCCACTTT.

The chain links TRBV7-2 to TRBJ2-4, with TRBD2 matching 9 bases. The CDR3 totals 16 residues. Germline V lookup: CDR1 SGHTA, CDR2 FQGNSA. V lost 5 bases, J lost 9 bases, and 14 bases stayed unmatched. In DNA form, the CDR3 reads TGTGCCAGCAGCCCCACTCCGGCTAGCGGGGTAATCATTCAGTACTTC. Translated: CASSPTPASGVIIQYF.

The chain employs TRBV12-5 and TRBJ2-7, with D perhaps TRBD1 (6 bases). The V end lost 0 bases, the J end lost 3 bases, and 15 bases lay between the germline ends. The CDR3 runs to 16 residues. Per the germline V gene, CDR1 is LGHNT and CDR2 is FRNRAP. CDR3 amino acids: CASGLVRIGGNYEQYF. The CDR3 region has the DNA TGTGCTAGTGGTTTGGTACGGATAGGGGGAAACTACGAGCAGTACTTC.

V gene TRBV7-2 combines with J gene TRBJ1-5; possible D gene TRBD1, 5 bases. The germline V gene encodes CDR1 SGHTA and CDR2 FQGNSA. V was clipped by 5 bases and J by 6 bases, with 14 bases between them. This CDR3 comprises 14 residues. CDR3 bases: TGTGCCAGCAGCACGAATCAGGGCTCTCAGCCCCAGCATTTT. It yields the protein CASSTNQGSQPQHF.

V is TRBV7-6 and J is TRBJ2-1, with D possibly matching TRBD1 (6 bases). CDR1 and CDR2 from the germline V gene are SGHVS and FNYEAQ. Trimming pared 3 bases from V and 10 bases from J, leaving 13 bases between. CDR3 size: 13 residues. The CDR3 loop is CASSFDETGEQFF. Here the CDR3 DNA reads TGTGCCAGCAGCTTTGACGAGACAGGCGAGCAGTTCTTC.

CDR3 region: CASSEPGLNSPLHF. Here the CDR3 DNA reads TGTGCCAGCAGTGAACCAGGACTAAATTCACCCCTCCACTTT. The rearrangement links TRBV6-1 to TRBJ1-6; D remains unclear. The CDR3 extends over 14 amino acids. Germline CDR1 MNHNS, CDR2 SASEGT. The germline V and J ends were trimmed by 2 bases and 7 bases, with 9 bases remaining between them.

CDR3 amino acids: CSVGSQDSYEQYF. In nucleotides, the CDR3 is TGCAGCGTTGGCTCCCAGGACTCCTACGAGCAGTACTTC. The chain uses TRBV29-1 and TRBJ2-7; D is uncertain. The CDR3 spans 13 residues. V lost 4 bases, J lost 0 bases, and 10 bases lay in between. Looked up from germline, CDR1 is SQVTM and CDR2 is ANQGSEA.

The gene calls are TRBV4-3 and TRBJ2-2, with D uncertain. Germline CDR1 and CDR2: LGHNA and YSLEER. The CDR3 length is 15 residues. V was clipped by 0 bases and J by 2 bases, with 7 bases between them. This CDR3 reads CASSQDSANTGELFF. DNA for the CDR3: TGCGCCAGCAGCCAAGACAGTGCTAACACCGGGGAGCTGTTTTTT.

The chain is built from TRBV6-5 and TRBJ2-7; 8 bases map to TRBD1. V was pared by 5 bases and J by 5 bases, with 5 bases of the junction left unmatched. The CDR3 length is 13 residues. Germline-derived CDR1 and CDR2 are MNHEY and SVGAGI. CDR3 sequence reads: CASSRHRGNEQYF. In DNA, the CDR3 is TGTGCCAGCAGTCGTCACAGGGGGAACGAGCAGTACTTC.

The chain is built from TRBV7-2 and TRBJ1-2; 9 bases align to TRBD1. V lost 4 bases to trimming and J lost 4 bases; unmatched junction nucleotides: 7. CDR1 and CDR2 (germline): SGHTA, FQGNSA. This CDR3 has 15 amino acids. The CDR3 DNA is TGTGCCAGCAGCTCGGGGACAGGGTGGGGCTATGGCTACACCTTC. Translation gives CASSSGTGWGYGYTF.

The rearrangement links TRBV5-5 to TRBJ2-7; no definite D call. There are 12 residues in the CDR3. Per the germline V gene, CDR1 is SGHKS and CDR2 is YYEKEE (reference sequence). V gave up 4 bases and J gave up 4 bases, with 9 bases separating them. CDR3 sequence: CASSLTSYEQYF. The CDR3 DNA reads as TGTGCCAGCAGCCTTACAAGTTACGAGCAGTACTTC. Variable domain in full (rest from reference TRBV5-5 and TRBJ2-7): DAGVTQSPTHLIKTRGQQVTLRCSPISGHKSVSWYQQVLGQGPQFIFQYYEKEERGRGNFPDRFSARQFPNYSSELNVNALLLGDSALYLCASSLTSYEQYFGPGTRLTVT.